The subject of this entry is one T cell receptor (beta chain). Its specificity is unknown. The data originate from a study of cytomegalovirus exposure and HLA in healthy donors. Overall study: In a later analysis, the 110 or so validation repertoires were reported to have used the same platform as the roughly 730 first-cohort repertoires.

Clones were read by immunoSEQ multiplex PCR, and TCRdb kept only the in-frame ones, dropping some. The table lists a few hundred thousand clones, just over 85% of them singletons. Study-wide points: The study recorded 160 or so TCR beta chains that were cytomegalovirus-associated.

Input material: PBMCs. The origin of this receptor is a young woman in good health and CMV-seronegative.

DNA for the CDR3: TGTGCCAGCTCACCACTGTACACAGATACGCAGTATTTT. Its translation: CASSPLYTDTQYF. The chain links TRBV18 to TRBJ2-3; D uncertain. Trimming removed 1 base from V and 2 bases from J, with 4 bases in between. Looked up from germline, CDR1 is KGHSH and CDR2 is LQKENI. This CDR3 has 13 amino acids.